The rows below give T cell receptor beta chains drawn from one sample of a study of long-term antiretroviral therapy in people with HIV. Sequencing was performed with immunoSEQ multiplex PCR; in TCRdb, only in-frame clones are kept and a portion is missing. The top ten hold roughly an eighth of the sample, which has roughly 18,000 clones, under 85% seen once. The specimen was unsorted PBMCs, collected 0.3 years after starting antiretroviral therapy. The receptors here all came from a woman between 50 and 59 years old with HIV. Both conserved end residues are part of each CDR3. D genes are given only for firm matches. The size of a clone is reported for some rows only, either as once, few or many, or as a class for expanded clones.

J: TRBJ2-7; V: TRBV11-2; D: NA; size: few; CDR3: CASSLDSQDLREQYF; DNA: TGTGCCAGCAGCTTAGATTCACAGGACCTGAGGGAGCAGTACTTC
J: TRBJ1-1; V: TRBV5-1; D: NA; size: NA; CDR3: CASSLLGPETEAFF; DNA: TGCGCCAGCAGCTTGTTGGGGCCTGAAACTGAAGCTTTCTTT
J: TRBJ2-5; V: TRBV6-5; D: NA; size: NA; CDR3: CASSRLPNGPETQYF; DNA: TGTGCCAGCAGTCGATTACCCAATGGACCGGAGACCCAGTACTTC
J: TRBJ1-6; V: TRBV27; D: NA; size: few; CDR3: CASSRQLSSYNSPLHF; DNA: TGTGCCAGCAGCCGACAGCTGAGCTCCTATAATTCACCCCTCCACTTT
J: TRBJ2-1; V: TRBV7-9; D: NA; size: NA; CDR3: CASSLTARGLYNEQFF; DNA: TGTGCCAGCAGCTTGACGGCCCGGGGGCTGTACAATGAGCAGTTCTTC
J: TRBJ1-2; V: TRBV5-1; D: NA; size: NA; CDR3: CASSLDRTLGGYTF; DNA: TGCGCCAGCAGCTTGGACAGGACTCTCGGGGGCTACACCTTC
J: TRBJ2-5; V: TRBV19; D: NA; size: NA; CDR3: CASTSRGQETQYF; DNA: TGTGCCAGTACCTCCCGGGGGCAAGAGACCCAGTACTTC
J: TRBJ2-2; V: TRBV2; D: NA; size: NA; CDR3: CASRGGTATGELFF; DNA: TGTGCCAGCAGAGGGGGGACAGCAACCGGGGAGCTGTTTTTT
J: TRBJ2-1; V: TRBV5-5; D: NA; size: NA; CDR3: CASSLWKGGSYNEQFF; DNA: TGTGCCAGCAGCTTGTGGAAAGGGGGCTCCTACAATGAGCAGTTCTTC
J: TRBJ1-1; V: TRBV5-6; D: NA; size: NA; CDR3: CASRLVGRNTEAFF; DNA: TGTGCCAGCAGGTTAGTTGGGCGGAACACTGAAGCTTTCTTT
J: TRBJ1-1; V: TRBV6-5; D: NA; size: NA; CDR3: CASSYSIRPGIGSTFF; DNA: TGTGCCAGCAGTTACTCGATTAGGCCCGGGATAGGGAGTACTTTCTTT
J: TRBJ2-7; V: TRBV7-3; D: TRBD1; size: NA; CDR3: CASSVGQGVDEQYF; DNA: TGTGCCAGCAGCGTGGGACAGGGGGTCGACGAGCAGTACTTC
J: TRBJ2-1; V: TRBV12-5; D: TRBD1; size: once; CDR3: CASDPGQGVGGQFF; DNA: TGTGCTAGTGACCCGGGACAGGGGGTGGGAGGGCAGTTCTTC
J: TRBJ1-1; V: TRBV30; D: NA; size: few; CDR3: CAWSVGAGGTEAFF; DNA: TGTGCCTGGAGTGTAGGGGCAGGAGGCACTGAAGCTTTCTTT
J: TRBJ1-1; V: TRBV6-1; D: TRBD1; size: NA; CDR3: CASSIRDRTYTEAFF; DNA: TGTGCCAGCAGTATACGGGACAGGACCTACACTGAAGCTTTCTTT
J: TRBJ2-5; V: TRBV7-9; D: NA; size: NA; CDR3: CASSLTSKGAQYF; DNA: TGTGCCAGCAGCTTAACCTCCAAGGGAGCCCAGTACTTC
J: TRBJ1-1; V: TRBV30; D: TRBD1; size: NA; CDR3: CAWRRQGNTEAFF; DNA: TGTGCCTGGAGGAGACAGGGGAACACTGAAGCTTTCTTT
J: TRBJ2-5; V: TRBV19; D: NA; size: NA; CDR3: CASSIGGGAGPEKTQYF; DNA: TGTGCCAGTAGTATAGGAGGCGGGGCGGGCCCCGAAAAGACCCAGTACTTC
J: TRBJ1-2; V: TRBV4-1; D: TRBD1; size: NA; CDR3: CASSPDRGEYGYTF; DNA: TGCGCCAGCAGCCCTGACAGGGGAGAATATGGCTACACCTTC
J: TRBJ1-4; V: TRBV4-1; D: TRBD1; size: NA; CDR3: CASSKGDRATNEKLFF; DNA: TGCGCCAGCAGCAAAGGGGACAGGGCAACTAATGAAAAACTGTTTTTT
J: TRBJ2-5; V: TRBV27; D: NA; size: few; CDR3: CASGSSGIAETQYF; DNA: TGTGCCAGCGGATCCAGCGGAATTGCAGAGACCCAGTACTTC
J: TRBJ2-3; V: TRBV6-5; D: TRBD2; size: NA; CDR3: CASNPGLGRPGTQYF; DNA: TGTGCCAGCAACCCGGGACTAGGGAGACCGGGTACGCAGTATTTT
J: TRBJ1-3; V: TRBV29-1; D: TRBD1; size: NA; CDR3: CSVGTGNGNTIYF; DNA: TGCAGCGTCGGGACAGGGAATGGAAACACCATATATTTT
J: TRBJ1-6; V: TRBV5-1; D: NA; size: NA; CDR3: CASSLSHLTNSPLHF; DNA: TGCGCCAGCAGCTTGAGCCACCTCACTAATTCACCCCTCCACTTT
J: TRBJ1-3; V: TRBV7-8; D: NA; size: few; CDR3: CASSGGTGNTIYF; DNA: TGTGCCTCCTCGGGGGGAACTGGAAACACCATATATTTT
J: TRBJ2-5; V: TRBV30; D: NA; size: NA; CDR3: CAWSSGLGETQYF; DNA: TGTGCCTGGAGCTCTGGGTTAGGGGAGACCCAGTACTTC
J: TRBJ2-3; V: TRBV19; D: TRBD2; size: few; CDR3: CASTNRGLAAYSTDTQYF; DNA: TGTGCCAGTACCAATCGGGGACTAGCGGCATATAGCACAGATACGCAGTATTTT
J: TRBJ1-3; V: TRBV11-3; D: NA; size: NA; CDR3: CASSLDNSGNTIYF; DNA: TGTGCCAGCAGCTTGGACAACTCTGGAAACACCATATATTTT
J: TRBJ2-2; V: TRBV6-1; D: TRBD2; size: NA; CDR3: CASSGLAGYTGELFF; DNA: TGTGCCAGCAGTGGACTAGCGGGGTACACCGGGGAGCTGTTTTTT
J: TRBJ1-3; V: TRBV5-1; D: NA; size: NA; CDR3: CASSPTSGPNGNTIYF; DNA: TGCGCCAGCAGCCCTACCTCGGGGCCTAATGGAAACACCATATATTTT
J: TRBJ2-2; V: TRBV4-1; D: TRBD2; size: few; CDR3: CASSHGAGVTGELFF; DNA: TGCGCCAGCAGCCACGGAGCGGGGGTGACCGGGGAGCTGTTTTTT
J: TRBJ1-3; V: TRBV18; D: TRBD1; size: NA; CDR3: CASSHGQGSGNTIYF; DNA: TGTGCCAGCTCACACGGACAGGGGTCTGGAAACACCATATATTTT
J: TRBJ2-1; V: TRBV30; D: TRBD2; size: NA; CDR3: CAWSRFLAGGHNEQFF; DNA: TGTGCCTGGAGTCGGTTTCTAGCGGGGGGGCATAATGAGCAGTTCTTC
J: TRBJ1-3; V: TRBV9; D: NA; size: NA; CDR3: CASSVEGAGNTIYF; DNA: TGTGCCAGCAGCGTAGAAGGGGCAGGAAACACCATATATTTT
J: TRBJ2-2; V: TRBV29-1; D: TRBD2; size: NA; CDR3: CSVEDSRGGAKVAGELFF; DNA: TGCAGCGTTGAAGATTCTCGCGGGGGGGCTAAGGTTGCCGGGGAGCTGTTTTTT
J: TRBJ2-3; V: TRBV30; D: NA; size: NA; CDR3: CAWSVRPLDTQYF; DNA: TGTGCCTGGAGTGTGAGACCACTAGATACGCAGTATTTT
J: TRBJ1-2; V: TRBV6-5; D: NA; size: once; CDR3: CASSARGYGYTF; DNA: TGTGCCAGCAGCGCCAGGGGCTATGGCTACACCTTC
J: TRBJ1-2; V: TRBV6-5; D: NA; size: few; CDR3: CASSYSGVSGYTF; DNA: TGTGCCAGCAGTTACTCGGGGGTTAGTGGCTACACCTTC